This TCR beta chain was identified in a study of blood T cell repertoires in COVID-19. Overall study context: COVID-19 samples collected from the United States, Italy and Spain covered acute and convalescent phases. PBMCs, B-cell-depleted T cells, or T cells provided the cDNA or gDNA that made up the material.

From germline, CDR1 is SGHRS and CDR2 YFSETQ. The CDR3 is made up of 16 amino acids. The V and J ends lost 0 bases and 2 bases, in that order; junction bases with no gene match: 7. Authors' methods: How many nucleated cells were present was estimated from reference gene primer amplification. Sequencing was performed with immunoSEQ multiplex PCR; in TCRdb, only in-frame clones are kept and a portion is missing. From that table come the V and J calls and clone size; the DNA was used to work out D and trimming. The table lists 150,000 to 200,000 clones, approximately 90% of them singletons. This sequence originates from a young man with acute or convalescent COVID-19. This sequence joins TRBV5-1 and TRBJ2-7; 8 bases align to TRBD1. Material: peripheral blood. The CDR3 DNA is TGCGCCAGCAGCTTGGCTCCGGACAGGGCCGCCTACGAGCAGTACTTC. Encoded protein: CASSLAPDRAAYEQYF.